The 11 T cell receptor beta chains listed next were all sequenced from one sample in a study of cytomegalovirus exposure and HLA in healthy donors. In the PCR, 60 Vbeta and 13 Jbeta primers were used. The table came from immunoSEQ multiplex PCR; TCRdb's copy has only in-frame clones and leaves some out. The sample carries under 110,000 clones, roughly 85% recorded once. The source material was PBMCs. These receptors were collected from a man aged 30-40 years in good health and CMV-seronegative.

This chain connects TRBV7-8 to TRBJ1-4; possible D gene TRBD1, 6 bases. V was trimmed by 6 bases and J by 1 base, leaving 15 bases between them. CDR1 SGHVS and CDR2 FQNEAQ come from the germline V gene. The CDR3 contains 16 residues. The DNA of the CDR3 is TGTGCCAGCAGACAGGGCCGGGCGGGAACTAATGAAAAACTGTTTTTT. Its protein product is CASRQGRAGTNEKLFF.

This chain connects TRBV19 to TRBJ2-3; the D gene is possibly TRBD2 (5 bases). Germline assignment: CDR1 LNHDA and CDR2 SQIVND (reference sequence). Trimming stripped 10 bases from V and 3 bases from J, with 8 bases between. This CDR3 is built from 11 residues. Written as DNA, the CDR3 is TGTGCCACGGAGGCGACAGATACGCAGTATTTT. Residues: CATEATDTQYF.

The chain uses TRBV6-1 and TRBJ2-1; no firm D call. V lost 2 bases to trimming and J lost 6 bases, with 17 bases between them. The CDR3 consists of 16 residues. Germline values: CDR1 MNHNS, CDR2 SASEGT. The CDR3, as DNA: TGTGCCAGCAGTGAATCGCATCCCTTTACTGGCAATGAGCAGTTCTTC. Its protein product is CASSESHPFTGNEQFF.

This chain links TRBV7-8 with TRBJ2-7; 8 bases align to TRBD1. Germline V gene lookup returns CDR1 SGHVS and CDR2 FQNEAQ. The CDR3 totals 14 residues. The junction had 3 bases not matched to a gene; V was cut back by 3 bases and J by 2 bases. The CDR3 bases are TGTGCCAGCAGCTTGACACAGGGGGCCTACGAGCAGTACTTC. It codes for CASSLTQGAYEQYF.

This clone was seen only a few times. The chain has TRBV5-4 and TRBJ2-3; tentatively, D is TRBD1 (5 bases). The CDR3 runs to 14 residues. V was shortened by 0 bases and J by 4 bases, with 9 bases between the two germline ends. From germline, CDR1 is SGHNT and CDR2 YYREEE (reference sequence). This chain's CDR3 is CASSLAPGSDTQYF. The CDR3, as DNA: TGTGCCAGCAGCTTGGCCCCAGGGTCAGATACGCAGTATTTT.

The J gene is TRBJ2-2, the V gene TRBV13, with a weak D call TRBD1 (6 bases). Germline CDR1 PRHDT, CDR2 FYEKMQ (reference sequence). V was cut by 5 bases and J by 5 bases, with 12 bases left in between. The CDR3 consists of 14 residues. CDR3 amino acids: CASSLKQGTGELFF. CDR3 DNA: TGTGCCAGCAGCCTAAAACAGGGTACCGGGGAGCTGTTTTTT.

The chain combines TRBV28 with TRBJ2-6; D unresolved. CDR1 is MDHEN, CDR2 SYDVKM, per germline. The CDR3 runs 15 residues. The V end was cut by 5 bases, the J end by 3 bases, with 11 bases between. Here the CDR3 reads CASSAPGGGANVLTF. CDR3 nucleotides: TGTGCCAGCAGTGCTCCCGGCGGTGGGGCCAACGTCCTGACTTTC.

The V gene is TRBV30, the J gene TRBJ2-3; no firm D call. CDR3 length: 12 amino acids. V was clipped by 8 bases and J by 4 bases, with 13 bases between them. Germline lookup yields CDR1 GTSNPN and CDR2 SVGIG (reference sequence). Here the CDR3 DNA reads TGTGCCCAGACCCTTGGGCCAGATACGCAGTATTTT. Its protein product is CAQTLGPDTQYF. Full variable domain (remainder filled in from reference TRBV30 and TRBJ2-3): SQTIHQWPATLVQPVGSPLSLECTVEGTSNPNLYWYRQAAGRGLQLLFYSVGIGQISSEVPQNLSASRPQDRQFILSSKKLLLSDSGFYLCAQTLGPDTQYFGPGTRLTVL.

The chain has TRBV7-6 and TRBJ2-1, with TRBD2 matching 7 bases. This CDR3 region has 14 residues. Germline-derived CDR1 and CDR2 are SGHVS and FNYEAQ. The V segment lost 5 bases and the J segment 4 bases; nucleotides outside the gene matches: 5. Written as DNA, the CDR3 is TGTGCCAGCAGCCCCGGCGGGAGTTACAATGAGCAGTTCTTC. This translates into CASSPGGSYNEQFF.

This clone was recorded a few times. The CDR3, as DNA: TGTGCCAGCACCCTAGAGGGGGCGGGACGATTCACAGATACGCAGTATTTT. This sequence encodes CASTLEGAGRFTDTQYF. The chain joins TRBV28 to TRBJ2-3; perhaps TRBD1 as D (7 bases). The ends were cut back, 7 bases at V and 2 bases at J, with 22 bases in the middle. This CDR3 region has 17 residues. The germline V gene encodes CDR1 MDHEN and CDR2 SYDVKM.

Here the CDR3 reads CASSRSGNEQFF. The DNA for the CDR3 is TGTGCCAGCAGTAGGTCGGGGAATGAGCAGTTCTTC. The rearrangement joins TRBV27 to TRBJ2-1; perhaps TRBD2 as D (5 bases). CDR3 length equals 12 residues. Trimming left V 5 bases short and J 7 bases short, with 9 bases between. Germline CDR1 MNHEY, CDR2 SMNVEV (reference sequence).